What follows describes a single T cell receptor beta chain. Its antigen is unidentified. Around 2.2 micrograms of genomic DNA, which was extracted from cryopreserved PBMCs, served as the material used for the TCR beta libraries. The data belong to a study of cytotoxic CD8 clonotypes in ibrutinib-treated CLL. Overall study context: The study included 11 relapsed/refractory and under 16 treatment-naive patients; 17 to 18 had IGHV unmutated disease.

Study results and limitations: Baseline levels of clonality went above those of age-matched healthy donors and moved with circulating CD8+ T-cell counts.

Data came from immunoSEQ multiplex PCR; TCRdb stores just in-frame clones and leaves some out. Among fewer than 100,000 clones listed, roughly 86% were seen once. Trimming stripped 4 bases from V and 0 bases from J, with 9 bases between. Per the germline V gene, CDR1 is SGHRS and CDR2 is YFSETQ. The CDR3 runs 14 residues. This chain joins TRBV5-1 and TRBJ2-3; D may match TRBD1 or TRBD2 (5 bases each). Source: PBMCs, taken before ibrutinib treatment. The receptor was derived from a human donor with chronic lymphocytic leukemia. The CDR3 region has the DNA TGCGCCAGCAGCGTCGAGGGGAGCACAGATACGCAGTATTTT. Its protein is CASSVEGSTDTQYF.